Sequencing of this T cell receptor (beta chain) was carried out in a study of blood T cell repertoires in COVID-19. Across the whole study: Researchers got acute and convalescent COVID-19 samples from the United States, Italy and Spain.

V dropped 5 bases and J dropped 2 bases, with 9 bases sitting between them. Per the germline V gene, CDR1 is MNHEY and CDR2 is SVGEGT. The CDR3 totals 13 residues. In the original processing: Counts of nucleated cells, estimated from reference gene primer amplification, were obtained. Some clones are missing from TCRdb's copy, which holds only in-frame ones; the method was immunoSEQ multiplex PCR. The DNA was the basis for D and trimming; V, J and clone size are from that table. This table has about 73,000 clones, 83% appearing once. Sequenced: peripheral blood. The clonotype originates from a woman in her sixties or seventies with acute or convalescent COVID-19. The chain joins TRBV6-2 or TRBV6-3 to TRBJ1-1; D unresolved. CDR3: CASSRVSNTEAFF. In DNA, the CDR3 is TGTGCCAGCAGTCGGGTCTCAAACACTGAAGCTTTCTTT.